These 23 T cell receptor beta chains originate from one sample sequenced in a study of brain T cells in children with intractable seizures. Assay used: immunoSEQ multiplex PCR; TCRdb lists only in-frame clones, some missing. This sample has about 350,000 clones, with about 93% found just once. Time point: blood from clinic visit 5 months post-surgery; TSC patient then seizure free. Sequenced material: peripheral blood, taken about 5 months after surgery. Receptors were obtained from a boy in the first two years of life with tuberous sclerosis and intractable seizures.

The chain is built from TRBV19 and TRBJ1-5; D is possibly TRBD1 (6 bases). The germline CDR1 and CDR2 sequences are LNHDA and SQIVND (reference sequence). This CDR3 has 15 residues. Trimming removed 8 bases from V and 2 bases from J, with 16 bases in between. The chain's CDR3 is CASQPGAIGNQPQHF. The CDR3 coding sequence is TGTGCCAGTCAGCCAGGGGCTATCGGCAATCAGCCCCAGCATTTT.

V and J are TRBV7-8 and TRBJ2-6; D is uncertain. The CDR3 consists of 15 residues. Trimming removed 0 bases from V and 1 base from J, with 4 bases in between. CDR1 is SGHVS, CDR2 FQNEAQ, per germline. The CDR3 spells CASSLAGSGANVLTF. The CDR3 nucleotides read TGTGCCAGCAGCTTAGCAGGGTCTGGGGCCAACGTCCTGACTTTC.

V is TRBV27 and J is TRBJ2-7; 11 nucleotides align to TRBD1. V gave up 4 bases and J gave up 1 base; unmatched junction bases: 9. Germline V gene data show CDR1 as MNHEY and CDR2 as SMNVEV (reference sequence). This CDR3 spans 17 amino acids. CDR3 coding DNA: TGTGCCAGCAGTTCCCGTGTAGGGACAGGGGGATCCTACGAGCAGTACTTC. This translates into CASSSRVGTGGSYEQYF.

V usage is TRBV7-3 and J usage is TRBJ1-1; no clear D gene. The V end was cut by 4 bases, the J end by 4 bases, with 10 bases between. This CDR3 region has 13 residues. The V gene's germline CDR1 is SGHTA and CDR2 FQGTGA. CDR3 nucleotides: TGTGCCAGCAGCTCGATGGGAGGCACTGAAGCTTTCTTT. Translating it yields CASSSMGGTEAFF.

V and J are TRBV29-1 and TRBJ1-2, with D perhaps matching TRBD1 (5 bases). This CDR3 region has 14 residues. Germline V gene sequence: CDR1 SQVTM, CDR2 ANQGSEA. V was shortened by 0 bases and J by 5 bases, with 13 bases between the two germline ends. The CDR3 DNA sequence: TGCAGCGTTGAAGAAAGCCGGGGCGCTTATGGCTACACCTTC. Encoded protein: CSVEESRGAYGYTF.

CDR3 region: CASPGAGGQYNEQFF. Written as DNA, the CDR3 is TGTGCCAGCCCTGGGGCGGGAGGGCAATACAATGAGCAGTTCTTC. The V call is TRBV6-5, the J call TRBJ2-1, with 9 bases fitting TRBD2. Germline V gene sequence: CDR1 MNHEY, CDR2 SVGAGI. The length of the CDR3 is 15 residues. The trim removed 8 bases at V and 4 bases at J, leaving 9 bases unmatched.

The rearrangement links TRBV3-1 (or the pseudogene TRBV3-2) to TRBJ2-2, with D possibly matching TRBD1 (6 bases). This CDR3 has 13 amino acids. Looked up from germline, CDR1 is LGHDT and CDR2 is YNNKEL (reference sequence). Trimming cost V 3 bases and J 7 bases, with 9 bases left between them. The CDR3 DNA reads TGTGCCAGCAGCCAGAACAGGGTCGGGGAGCTGTTTTTT. This gives the protein CASSQNRVGELFF.

This clone was detected only a few times. The rearrangement links TRBV29-1 to TRBJ1-1; TRBD1 might be the D (6 bases). The CDR3 contains 12 residues. The ends were cut back, 5 bases at V and 5 bases at J, with 12 bases in the middle. CDR1 and CDR2 from the germline V gene are SQVTM and ANQGSEA. CDR3 sequence (DNA): TGCAGCGTTTCCACAGGGCCGACTGAAGCTTTCTTT. Residues: CSVSTGPTEAFF.

The genes are TRBV6-5 and TRBJ2-7; maybe TRBD2 (6 bases). With 4 bases removed from V and 0 bases from J, the gap between germline ends came to 10 bases. The germline CDR1 and CDR2 sequences are MNHEY and SVGAGI. The CDR3 extends over 14 amino acids. The CDR3 spells CASSLTGVSYEQYF. The CDR3, as DNA: TGTGCCAGCAGTTTGACGGGAGTCTCCTACGAGCAGTACTTC.

Only a few counts were recorded for this clone. Within the sample, other DNA sequences also encode this same CDR3. V usage is TRBV9 and J usage is TRBJ2-3; 9 nucleotides agree with TRBD2. Germline V gene data show CDR1 as SGDLS and CDR2 as YYNGEE. J lost 1 base, V lost 0 bases, and 0 bases had no gene match. The CDR3 covers 15 residues. The CDR3 spells CASSVGTSGTDTQYF. CDR3 DNA sequence: TGTGCCAGCAGCGTAGGGACTAGCGGCACAGATACGCAGTATTTT.

V gene TRBV12-3 or TRBV12-4 combines with J gene TRBJ2-7; possibly TRBD1 for D (5 bases). V was cut by 1 base and J by 3 bases, with 7 bases left in between. CDR3 length: 13 amino acids. The CDR3 DNA follows: TGTGCCAGCAGTTTAGGTCAGGGCTACGAGCAGTACTTC. This codes for CASSLGQGYEQYF.

This clone was detected once. This sequence joins TRBV4-1 and TRBJ1-4; D not certain. Trimming left V 1 base short and J 10 bases short, with 16 bases between. There are 15 residues in the CDR3. CDR1 MGHRA and CDR2 YSYEKL come from the germline V gene. Here the CDR3 reads CASSQAYTGETKLFF. The CDR3 DNA sequence: TGCGCCAGCAGCCAAGCCTACACCGGGGAAACAAAACTGTTTTTT.

The chain carries TRBV6-1 and TRBJ1-2; 9 bases are a match to TRBD1. After removal of 2 bases from V and 8 bases from J, the junction contained 12 bases not matched to a gene. This CDR3 spans 16 amino acids. Germline-derived CDR1 and CDR2 are MNHNS and SASEGT. In nucleotides, the CDR3 is TGTGCCAGCAGTGAACTCGGTTCTACAGGGGGCGACGGCTACACCTTC. It yields the protein CASSELGSTGGDGYTF.

The rearrangement links TRBV15 to TRBJ1-6; D is perhaps TRBD1 (5 bases). Per the germline V gene, CDR1 is LNHNV and CDR2 is YYDKDF (reference sequence). V lost 0 bases and J 7 bases, leaving 16 bases between the germline ends. The CDR3 extends over 17 amino acids. CDR3 sequence: CATSRDLRGDGNSPLHF. The CDR3 coding sequence is TGTGCCACCAGCAGAGATCTTCGAGGGGATGGCAATTCACCCCTCCACTTT.

This clone showed up just once. Other DNA sequences from this sample encode an identical CDR3 as well. This chain joins TRBV24-1 and TRBJ1-2, with 7 bases aligning to TRBD1. The germline CDR1 and CDR2 sequences are KGHDR and SFDVKD. The CDR3 runs to 15 residues. V shed 4 bases, J shed 0 bases, and the junction held 4 bases outside the gene matches. The CDR3: CATSETGTANYGYTF. CDR3 nucleotide sequence: TGTGCCACCAGTGAAACCGGGACAGCTAACTATGGCTACACCTTC.

The chain has TRBV27 and TRBJ1-6, with TRBD1 matching over 7 bases. J was trimmed by 10 bases and V by 3 bases; bases with no gene match: 6. CDR1 MNHEY and CDR2 SMNVEV come from the germline V gene (reference sequence). The CDR3 runs to 14 residues. The CDR3 loop is CASSFSGGDSPLHF. DNA of the CDR3: TGTGCCAGCAGTTTTTCAGGGGGGGACTCACCCCTCCACTTT.

This rearrangement joins TRBV3-1 (or the pseudogene TRBV3-2) to TRBJ1-4; 9 bases align to TRBD1. V shed 4 bases and J 8 bases; nucleotides not matched to a gene: 5. Per the germline V gene, CDR1 is LGHDT and CDR2 is YNNKEL (reference sequence). The CDR3 is 14 amino acids. The DNA for the CDR3 is TGTGCCAGCAGCCCTACAGGGGGCGGGGAAAAACTGTTTTTT. Translation gives CASSPTGGGEKLFF.

The chain links TRBV4-2 to TRBJ1-3; D is unclear. V lost 1 base, J lost 7 bases, and 8 bases lay in between. The germline V gene encodes CDR1 LGHNA and CDR2 YNFKEQ. The CDR3 loop spans 13 amino acids. The DNA for the CDR3 is TGTGCCAGCAGCCAAGTACGGGAGAACACCATATATTTT. Protein product: CASSQVRENTIYF.

The chain couples TRBV6-5 to TRBJ1-2; D gene uncertain. The CDR3 is 15 amino acids. The V and J ends lost 0 bases and 0 bases respectively, with 8 bases between them. Germline CDR1 MNHEY, CDR2 SVGAGI. The CDR3 DNA reads as TGTGCCAGCAGTTACTCGGTCAGGCCTAACTATGGCTACACCTTC. It is translated as CASSYSVRPNYGYTF.

The chain carries TRBV5-6 and TRBJ2-3, with D tentatively TRBD2 (5 bases). Germline-derived CDR1 and CDR2 are SGHDT and YYEEEE. This CDR3 contains 13 residues. Between the trimmed V and J ends, which lost 3 bases and 4 bases, there was a span of 9 bases. CDR3 coding DNA: TGTGCCAGCAGCTGGGAGAGATCAGATACGCAGTATTTT. This encodes CASSWERSDTQYF.

J is TRBJ2-1 and V is TRBV5-1; D is undetermined. This CDR3 spans 13 amino acids. The ends were cut back, 2 bases at V and 2 bases at J, with 5 bases in the middle. Germline V lookup: CDR1 SGHRS, CDR2 YFSETQ. CDR3 sequence: CASSLPPYNEQFF. For the CDR3, the DNA is TGCGCCAGCAGCTTACCGCCCTACAATGAGCAGTTCTTC.

CDR3 sequence (DNA): TGTGCCAGCAGTTTAAGTAGTGGGGGGTTAAGCGAGCAGTACTTC. It encodes CASSLSSGGLSEQYF. The chain links TRBV27 to TRBJ2-7, with a tentative D call TRBD2 (6 bases). The germline gives CDR1 MNHEY, CDR2 SMNVEV (reference sequence). Trimming stripped 2 bases from V and 6 bases from J, with 17 bases between. The CDR3 length is 15 residues.

Turning to this clone: Other DNA sequences of this sample code for an identical CDR3. The J gene is TRBJ1-2, the V gene TRBV6-5; D is unresolved. This CDR3 region has 13 residues. Germline CDR1 reads MNHEY; CDR2 reads SVGAGI. Trimming removed 2 bases from V and 2 bases from J, with 6 bases in between. As DNA, the CDR3 is TGTGCCAGCAGTTACCGTACAAACTATGGCTACACCTTC. It codes for CASSYRTNYGYTF.